One and the same sample provided the 21 T cell receptor beta chains below, sequenced in a study of cytotoxic CD8 clonotypes in ibrutinib-treated CLL (dated by TCRdb to 2020 to 2022). Receptor amplification or capture employed the immunoSEQ multiplex PCR assay. This immuneACCESS table, as held by TCRdb, lists in-frame sequences with V and J called but not all clones. Of the missing ones, under half trace to an unresolved V gene in checked studies; the others have no known cause. The sample table holds around 91,000 clones, of which roughly 86% were seen once. Of the sample, under 6.5% falls within the top ten clones. The source material was PBMCs, sampled before ibrutinib treatment. The receptors originated from a human donor with chronic lymphocytic leukemia.

The V gene is TRBV7-6, the J gene TRBJ2-1, with 11 positions matching TRBD1. This CDR3 is 14 amino acids long. V gave up 5 bases and J gave up 8 bases; unmatched junction bases: 5. CDR1 and CDR2 (germline): SGHVS, FNYEAQ. This CDR3 reads CASSPGDRGDEQFF. The CDR3 nucleotides are TGTGCCAGCAGCCCGGGGGACAGGGGGGATGAGCAGTTCTTC.

The gene calls are TRBV30 and TRBJ2-1; D is perhaps TRBD2 (5 bases). The CDR3 has 13 amino acids. V gave up 4 bases and J gave up 4 bases, with 11 bases separating them. Germline V gene data show CDR1 as GTSNPN and CDR2 as SVGIG (reference sequence). The CDR3 sequence is CAWIGLAYNEQFF. The CDR3 DNA reads as TGTGCCTGGATAGGCCTAGCTTACAATGAGCAGTTCTTC.

The chain combines TRBV19 with TRBJ1-1, with 10 positions matching TRBD1. J gave up 3 bases and V 9 bases, and 7 bases lay outside the gene matches. CDR3 length equals 14 residues. The germline V gene encodes CDR1 LNHDA and CDR2 SQIVND (reference sequence). The chain's CDR3 is CASIRTGGHTEAFF. The CDR3 region has the DNA TGTGCCAGCATACGGACAGGGGGGCACACTGAAGCTTTCTTT.

V and J are TRBV14 and TRBJ2-7, with 8 bases lining up with TRBD1. Germline values: CDR1 SGHDN, CDR2 FVKESK. V shed 0 bases, J shed 4 bases, and the junction held 5 bases outside the gene matches. This CDR3 spans 15 amino acids. CDR3 DNA: TGTGCCAGCAGCCAAGATGGACAGGGATCGTACGAGCAGTACTTC. This sequence encodes CASSQDGQGSYEQYF.

This clone has a single count. V usage is TRBV5-1 and J usage is TRBJ2-3, with D maybe TRBD2 (5 bases). The V end lost 0 bases, the J end lost 0 bases, and 11 bases lay between the germline ends. Germline CDR1 is SGHRS and CDR2 is YFSETQ. This CDR3 region has 16 residues. The CDR3 protein is CASSLGGGPSTDTQYF. For the CDR3, the DNA is TGCGCCAGCAGCTTGGGAGGAGGACCTAGCACAGATACGCAGTATTTT. Complete variable domain (other parts from reference TRBV5-1 and TRBJ2-3): KAGVTQTPRYLIKTRGQQVTLSCSPISGHRSVSWYQQTPGQGLQFLFEYFSETQRNKGNFPGRFSGRQFSNSRSEMNVSTLELGDSALYLCASSLGGGPSTDTQYFGPGTRLTVL.

The chain carries TRBV5-1 and TRBJ2-3; D is tentatively TRBD1 or TRBD2 (5 bases each). Trimming removed 7 bases from V and 2 bases from J, with 17 bases in between. Germline CDR1 reads SGHRS; CDR2 reads YFSETQ. This CDR3 spans 15 amino acids. The CDR3 loop reads CASRRGVTNTDTQYF. CDR3 DNA: TGCGCCAGCCGCCGAGGGGTGACTAACACAGATACGCAGTATTTT.

The J gene is TRBJ2-7, the V gene TRBV6-5, with no clear D. The germline gives CDR1 MNHEY, CDR2 SVGAGI. The V end was cut by 7 bases, the J end by 0 bases, with 16 bases between. CDR3 length equals 15 residues. The CDR3 is CASTPLEWGSYEQYF. In DNA, the CDR3 is TGTGCCAGCACTCCCCTGGAGTGGGGCTCCTACGAGCAGTACTTC.

This chain uses TRBV30 with TRBJ1-5, with D possibly matching TRBD1 (5 bases). The germline V gene has CDR1 GTSNPN and CDR2 SVGIG (reference sequence). Deletions cut 2 bases from V and 7 bases from J, with 15 bases between. This CDR3 is built from 14 residues. Written as DNA, the CDR3 is TGTGCCTGGAGTAAGGGGAAATTACCCCAGCCCCAGCATTTT. Translated, it gives CAWSKGKLPQPQHF.

The rearrangement joins TRBV28 to TRBJ1-4; a weak D match, TRBD1 (6 bases). The CDR3 consists of 14 residues. The germline CDR1 and CDR2 sequences are MDHEN and SYDVKM. V was cut by 6 bases and J by 0 bases, with 8 bases left in between. Here the CDR3 reads CASRQGSTNEKLFF. CDR3 nucleotide sequence: TGTGCCAGCAGACAGGGTTCAACTAATGAAAAACTGTTTTTT.

V and J are TRBV2 and TRBJ1-2; weak D call: TRBD1 (6 bases). CDR1 SNHLY and CDR2 FYNNEI come from the germline V gene. The CDR3 is 17 residues long. V was clipped by 5 bases and J by 1 base, with 20 bases between them. CDR3 sequence (DNA): TGTGCCAGCAGTCTCATTTTCACAGGGAGAGATAACTATGGCTACACCTTC. Translated: CASSLIFTGRDNYGYTF.

This clone came up once. The chain couples TRBV20-1 to TRBJ2-7, with D unresolved. CDR3 length equals 11 residues. Per the germline V gene, CDR1 is DFQATT and CDR2 is SNEGSKA (reference sequence). Trimming removed 7 bases at V and 1 base at J, with 8 bases between. CDR3 sequence: CSVIRSYEQYF. For the CDR3, the DNA is TGCAGTGTAATCCGGTCCTACGAGCAGTACTTC.

The chain recombines TRBV4-1 with TRBJ2-5; weak D call: TRBD2 (5 bases). V lost 1 base and J lost 7, with 16 bases in between. The germline CDR1 and CDR2 sequences are MGHRA and YSYEKL. This CDR3 comprises 15 residues. The CDR3 nucleotides read TGCGCCAGCAGCCAAGTGTCCGGCCTTGGGAGGACCCAGTACTTC. Translation gives CASSQVSGLGRTQYF.

The V and J genes are TRBV28 and TRBJ1-2; D might be TRBD1 (5 bases). Germline-derived CDR1 and CDR2 are MDHEN and SYDVKM. Trimming shortened V by 6 bases and J by 3 bases, and 26 bases separated the two germline ends. This CDR3 has 18 residues. The chain's CDR3 is CASRSHNLGGWVYYGYTF. For the CDR3, the DNA is TGTGCCAGCAGGAGTCATAACCTCGGGGGATGGGTATACTATGGCTACACCTTC.

This clone was recorded once. The V call is TRBV7-3, the J call TRBJ2-2, with 15 bases identical to TRBD2. With V trimmed by 5 bases and J by 1 base, 11 bases remained unmatched. The CDR3 runs to 20 residues. Germline V gene lookup returns CDR1 SGHTA and CDR2 FQGTGA. This CDR3 reads CASSPRRTSGRAGNTGELFF. CDR3 bases: TGTGCCAGCAGCCCTCGAAGGACTAGCGGGAGGGCCGGGAACACCGGGGAGCTGTTTTTT.

This chain links TRBV28 with TRBJ1-2, with TRBD1 identical over 7 bases. J lost 4 bases, V lost 7 bases, and 15 bases had no gene match. The CDR3 spans 16 residues. Germline V lookup: CDR1 MDHEN, CDR2 SYDVKM. CDR3 loop: CASMSTYSRDSYGYTF. The CDR3 DNA sequence: TGTGCCAGCATGTCTACTTATTCCCGGGACAGCTATGGCTACACCTTC.

The chain combines TRBV7-3 with TRBJ2-2, with 7 bases matching TRBD1. Unmatched junction bases numbered 12, after V lost 3 bases and J lost 2 bases. CDR1 and CDR2 from the germline V gene are SGHTA and FQGTGA. The CDR3 is made up of 18 amino acids. CDR3 in amino acids: CASSFNVDRVLNTGELFF. In DNA form, the CDR3 reads TGTGCCAGCAGCTTTAACGTCGACAGGGTTCTCAACACCGGGGAGCTGTTTTTT.

The chain combines TRBV30 with TRBJ2-5; D is tentatively TRBD1 or TRBD2 (7 bases each). Per the germline V gene, CDR1 is GTSNPN and CDR2 is SVGIG (reference sequence). This CDR3 region has 13 residues. The V end was cut by 8 bases, the J end by 1 base, with 14 bases between. In nucleotides, the CDR3 is TGTGCCCAGGGGGGAGGGGTCCAAGAGACCCAGTACTTC. Translated: CAQGGGVQETQYF.

This clone has just one count. This chain uses TRBV18 with TRBJ1-4; D might be TRBD1 (6 bases). The CDR3 has 15 residues. Looked up from germline, CDR1 is KGHSH and CDR2 is LQKENI. Trimming removed 2 bases at V and 4 bases at J, with 11 bases between. CDR3 sequence (DNA): TGTGCCAGCTCACCAAGGACAGACCTTAATGAAAAACTGTTTTTT. Translated: CASSPRTDLNEKLFF.

The chain links TRBV5-4 to TRBJ1-1, with 7 bases identical to TRBD1. Trimming at V came to 10 bases and at J to 1 base, leaving 4 bases not matched to a gene. The CDR3 covers 12 residues. The germline CDR1 and CDR2 sequences are SGHNT and YYREEE (reference sequence). CDR3 sequence (DNA): TGTGCCGCGGGACAGTGGAACACTGAAGCTTTCTTT. Amino acid sequence: CAAGQWNTEAFF. The full variable domain, in which reference TRBV5-4 and TRBJ1-1 provide the parts outside the CDR3, is ETGVTQSPTHLIKTRGQQVTLRCSSQSGHNTVSWYQQALGQGPQFIFQYYREEENGRGNFPPRFSGLQFPNYSSELNVNALELDDSALYLCAAGQWNTEAFFGQGTRLTVV.

This clone has more than one count but fewer than ten. The chain uses TRBV2 and TRBJ1-1; the D gene is possibly TRBD1 (6 bases). The CDR3 has 15 amino acids. CDR1 is SNHLY, CDR2 FYNNEI, per germline. The germline V and J ends were trimmed by 4 bases and 5 bases, with 17 bases remaining between them. CDR3 residues: CASSVSQGMRTEAFF. DNA of the CDR3: TGTGCCAGCAGTGTCTCGCAGGGGATGAGGACTGAAGCTTTCTTT.

The chain recombines TRBV7-8 with TRBJ2-5, with a tentative D call TRBD2 (6 bases). Trimming shortened V by 1 base and J by 5 bases, and 14 bases separated the two germline ends. The germline V gene has CDR1 SGHVS and CDR2 FQNEAQ. The length of the CDR3 is 15 residues. The CDR3 is CASSLVRGYGETQYF. The CDR3 DNA reads as TGTGCCAGCAGCTTAGTACGGGGGTACGGGGAGACCCAGTACTTC.